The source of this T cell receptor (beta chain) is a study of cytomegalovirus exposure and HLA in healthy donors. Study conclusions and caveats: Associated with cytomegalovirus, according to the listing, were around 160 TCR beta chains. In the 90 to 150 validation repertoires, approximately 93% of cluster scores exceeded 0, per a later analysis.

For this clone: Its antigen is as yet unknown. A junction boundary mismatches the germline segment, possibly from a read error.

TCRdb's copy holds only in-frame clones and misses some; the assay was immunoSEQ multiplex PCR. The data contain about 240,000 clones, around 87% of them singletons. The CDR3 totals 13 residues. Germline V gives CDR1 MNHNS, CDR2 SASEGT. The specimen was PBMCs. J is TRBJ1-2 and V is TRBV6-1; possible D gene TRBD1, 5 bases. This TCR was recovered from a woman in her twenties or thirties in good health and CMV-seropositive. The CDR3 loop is CASSEDSYYGYTF. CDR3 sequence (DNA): TGTGCCAGCAGCGAAGACAGCTACTATGGCTACACCTTC.